This T cell receptor (beta chain) appears in the sequencing data of a study of shared clonotypes between healthy human individuals (dated by TCRdb to 2020 to 2022). A note on the overall study: A few men and two women, aged 18 to 49 years, made up the cohort. Leukapheresis yielded between about 0.94 and 9 billion PBMCs per donor. Libraries were prepared and TCR repertoires were sequenced by different laboratories using diverse techniques, in order to increase sequencing depth and limit assay-specific biases. To estimate repertoire size and how much clonotype sharing occurs between individuals, the study deeply sequenced the blood TCR repertoires of roughly 5 healthy adults. For each donor, CD4 naive and CD4 memory were each given three plates, CD8 naive was given two plates, and CD8 memory was given one plate.

The donors were healthy, HIV-negative adults who had no recently reported acute infections or vaccinations. All donors were Caucasian adults living in Nashville, Tennessee, USA. CD4+ T cells were enriched through magnetic negative selection, after which naive cells were positively selected on CD45RA and the remaining negative fraction served as the memory subset. After blood collection by leukapheresis, PBMCs were isolated using Ficoll-Histopaque density gradient centrifugation and then cryopreserved in the vapor phase of liquid nitrogen. Analytical flow cytometry was used to check the purity and quantity of each magnetically sorted T cell population. Genomic DNA was isolated from each sorted fraction and quantified by UV absorbance on a Nanodrop 2000c. The paper as a whole reports these results and caveats: Incomplete sequencing was indicated by rarefaction of sorted-subset datasets, despite the large sequencing depth. Compared with non-shared clonotypes, the clonotypes found in all four sorted-subset donors had higher generation probabilities. The genetic and exposure-history diversity represented was limited by the small number of donors. Across several donors, about 5% of naive CD4, 3.5% of naive CD8, roughly 2.3% of memory CD4, and about 0.4% of memory CD8 clonotypes were shared. Naive subsets generally had larger estimated clonotype richness than memory subsets. Pairwise subsampling led to the expectation that sequencing depth would affect the degree of clonotype sharing among donors. Sampling was restricted to blood, and TCR repertoires in tissues likely differ from the TCR repertoires found in blood.

Using the deep immunoSEQ assay, multiplex PCR amplified TCR CDR3 regions from genomic DNA. Extracted genomic DNA from each cell subset was spread evenly across all wells of several immunoSEQ 96-well plates, with each plate serving as a replicate. Each replicate PCR for sorted subsets received 150 to 250 ng genomic DNA, equal to about 30,000 T cell genomes. The purified libraries were quantified using a Qubit 3.0 fluorometer, sized with a Bioanalyzer 2100, and then quantified again using the KAPA Library Quantification kit. A separate single-read 150-cycle Illumina NextSeq 550 flow cell was used to sequence each immunoSEQ 96-well plate. The source study handled its data this way. Because only junctional sequences without quality scores were contained in the immunoSEQ output, filtering matching that applied to full-length reads could not be performed. To assign V/J genes and CDR3, sequences were annotated against IMGT germline references using PyIR, a Python wrapper for IgBLAST v1.9. Reads were filtered out if the reads had weak V/J assignments (E-value above 1e-6), no CDR3, stop codons, out-of-frame junctions, or ambiguous translated residues. V3J clonotypes were defined by identical inferred V gene, J gene, and CDR3 amino acid sequence. Percentage overlap between repertoires was computed as shared unique clonotypes divided by the size of the smaller repertoire. Three approaches were used to assess repertoire richness: RTK rarefaction, the Chao1 estimator, and Recon v2.1 estimates of unobserved clonotypes. Generation probabilities for all TCRbeta clonotypes obtained by the gDNA method from four donors were computed using OLGA. Held by TCRdb, this immuneACCESS table contains in-frame sequences only and omits some clones. Under half of the omission traces to an unresolved V gene where checked; the cause of the rest is unknown. Clone size and the V and J calls come from that table; the DNA yielded D and trimming. Across this sample there are a few million clones, with just over 90% seen only once. The ten largest clones add up to under 0.15% of the sample.

On this clone: Its antigen remains undetermined. No quality values exist for individual bases; no much larger clone is one base distant.

V loses 5 bases of germline sequence and J loses 1 base, and the interval between the two ends is 8 bases. Sequences MDHEN (CDR1) and SYDVKM (CDR2) are obtained from the germline V gene. The CDR3 runs 13 residues from the cysteine to the phenylalanine. Of all the DNA, just the CDR3 is kept, 39 bases in frame from base 1. The rearranged segments are TRBV28 and TRBJ1-2, with the D gene too uncertain to name. Sequencing was done on a sample of naive CD4+ T cells sorted from blood. The cell subset or site label, as the study defines it: CD45RA+ positively selected. This receptor was obtained from a man aged 18 to 30 in good health. The CDR3 region has the sequence CASSRGNNYGYTF. The nucleotides are TGTGCCAGCAGTCGGGGAAATAACTATGGCTACACCTTC.